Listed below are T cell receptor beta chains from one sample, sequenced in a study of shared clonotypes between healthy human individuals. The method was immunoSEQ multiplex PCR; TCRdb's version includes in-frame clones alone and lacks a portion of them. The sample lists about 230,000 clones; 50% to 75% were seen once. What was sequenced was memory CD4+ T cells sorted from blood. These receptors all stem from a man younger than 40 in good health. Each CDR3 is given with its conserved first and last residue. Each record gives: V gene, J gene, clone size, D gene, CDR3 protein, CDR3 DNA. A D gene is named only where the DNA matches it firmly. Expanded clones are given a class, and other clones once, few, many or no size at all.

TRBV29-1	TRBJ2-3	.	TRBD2	CSVAGGSLSDTQYF	TGCAGCGTTGCGGGCGGGAGTCTGTCAGATACGCAGTATTTT
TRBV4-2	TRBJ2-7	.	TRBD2	CASSQVSAGDYEQYF	TGTGCCAGCAGCCAAGTGTCAGCGGGGGATTACGAGCAGTACTTC
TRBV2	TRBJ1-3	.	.	CASRGGSGNTIYF	TGTGCCAGCAGAGGGGGGTCTGGAAACACCATATATTTT
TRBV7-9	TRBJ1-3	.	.	CASSLRAGSGNTIYF	TGTGCCAGCAGCTTAAGAGCGGGCTCTGGAAACACCATATATTTT
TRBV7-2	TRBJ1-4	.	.	CASATGDANEKLFF	TGTGCCAGCGCCACAGGAGACGCTAATGAAAAACTGTTTTTT
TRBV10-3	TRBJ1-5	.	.	CAISGSGGDQPQHF	TGTGCCATCAGTGGAAGTGGGGGGGATCAGCCCCAGCATTTT
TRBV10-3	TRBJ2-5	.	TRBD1	CAINPSTGEETQYF	TGTGCCATCAACCCCTCGACAGGGGAAGAGACCCAGTACTTC
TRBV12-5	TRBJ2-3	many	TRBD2	CASALSGRGTDTQYF	TGTGCTAGTGCCCTCAGTGGGAGGGGCACAGATACGCAGTATTTT
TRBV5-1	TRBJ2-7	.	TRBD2	CASSLAGLAGGFYEQYF	TGCGCCAGCAGCTTGGCCGGACTAGCGGGAGGCTTCTACGAGCAGTACTTC
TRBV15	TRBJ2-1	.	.	CATSRVRTNEQFF	TGTGCCACCAGCAGAGTGCGAACTAATGAGCAGTTCTTC
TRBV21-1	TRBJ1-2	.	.	CASRRRLTYGYTF	TGTGCCAGCAGGCGCAGGTTGACCTATGGCTACACCTTC
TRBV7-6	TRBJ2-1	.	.	CASSLRGTAADLNNEQFF	TGTGCCAGCAGCTTAAGAGGCACGGCAGCGGACCTTAACAATGAGCAGTTCTTC
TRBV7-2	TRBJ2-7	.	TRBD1	CASSLEDRNYEQYF	TGTGCCAGCAGCTTAGAGGACAGGAACTACGAGCAGTACTTC
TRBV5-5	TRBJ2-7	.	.	CASSLFGGTYEQYF	TGTGCCAGCAGCTTGTTTGGGGGCACCTACGAGCAGTACTTC
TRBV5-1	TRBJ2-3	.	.	CASVRDRQVTDTQYF	TGCGCCAGCGTCCGCGATCGGCAGGTTACAGATACGCAGTATTTT
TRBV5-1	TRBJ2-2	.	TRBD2	CASSFGLAGVGELFF	TGCGCCAGCAGCTTTGGACTAGCGGGAGTAGGGGAGCTGTTTTTT
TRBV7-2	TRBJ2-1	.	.	CASSLERNEQFF	TGTGCCAGCAGCTTAGAACGGAATGAGCAGTTCTTC
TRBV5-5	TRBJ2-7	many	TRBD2	CASSLAGAGDYEQYF	TGTGCCAGCAGCTTGGCCGGGGCGGGAGACTACGAGCAGTACTTC
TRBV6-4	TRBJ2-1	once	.	CASSALPSPPNEQFF	TGTGCCAGCAGTGCCCTCCCATCCCCGCCCAATGAGCAGTTCTTC
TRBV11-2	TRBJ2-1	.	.	CASSPKNEQFF	TGTGCCAGCAGCCCTAAGAATGAGCAGTTCTTC
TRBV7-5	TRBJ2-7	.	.	CASSQRQGNYEQYF	TGTGCCAGCAGCCAACGACAGGGGAACTACGAGCAGTACTTC
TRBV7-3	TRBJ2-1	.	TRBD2	CASSLVAGGPPSEQFF	TGTGCCAGCAGCCTCGTAGCGGGAGGGCCCCCAAGTGAGCAGTTCTTC
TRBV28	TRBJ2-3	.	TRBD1	CASRQRQGPTDTQYF	TGTGCCAGCAGACAGAGACAGGGGCCCACAGATACGCAGTATTTT
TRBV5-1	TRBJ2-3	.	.	CASSLGTDTDTQYF	TGCGCCAGCAGCTTGGGGACAGACACAGATACGCAGTATTTT
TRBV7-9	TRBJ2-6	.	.	CASSPPVRGGRAGANVLTF	TGTGCCAGCTCCCCCCCTGTTCGTGGAGGTAGGGCTGGGGCCAACGTCCTGACTTTC
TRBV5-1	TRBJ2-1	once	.	CASSSNSGTYNEQFF	TGCGCCAGCAGCTCGAACTCGGGGACCTACAATGAGCAGTTCTTC
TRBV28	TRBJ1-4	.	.	CASSGPRVEKLFF	TGTGCCAGCAGTGGGCCTCGGGTGGAAAAACTGTTTTTT
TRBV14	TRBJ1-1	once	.	CASSSGGGTEAFF	TGTGCCAGCAGCTCGGGGGGTGGCACTGAAGCTTTCTTT
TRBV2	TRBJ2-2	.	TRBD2	CASSEQTSGLGELFF	TGTGCCAGCAGTGAGCAGACTAGCGGACTCGGGGAGCTGTTTTTT
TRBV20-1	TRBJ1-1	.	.	CSAPGGPEAFF	TGCAGTGCCCCTGGGGGACCTGAAGCTTTCTTT
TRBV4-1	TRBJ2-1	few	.	CASSRLGVTYNEQFF	TGCGCCAGCAGCCGACTGGGAGTAACCTACAATGAGCAGTTCTTC
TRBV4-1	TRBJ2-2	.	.	CASSQLNQGLGGELFF	TGCGCCAGCAGCCAGTTAAACCAGGGGTTAGGCGGGGAGCTGTTTTTT
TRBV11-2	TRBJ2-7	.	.	CASSLAGVHYEQYF	TGTGCCAGCAGCTTAGCGGGGGTGCACTACGAGCAGTACTTC
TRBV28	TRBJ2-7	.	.	CASSLYTGTYEQYF	TGTGCCAGCAGTTTATATACAGGGACCTACGAGCAGTACTTC
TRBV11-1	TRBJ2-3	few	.	CASSLSPGGGSVNTQYF	TGTGCCAGCAGCTTATCGCCAGGGGGCGGGAGTGTGAATACGCAGTATTTT
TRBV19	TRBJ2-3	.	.	CASSIRQGGRDTQYF	TGTGCCAGTAGTATACGACAGGGAGGGAGAGATACGCAGTATTTT
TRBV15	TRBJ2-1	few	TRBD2	CATIRSGSSYNEQFF	TGTGCCACCATCCGTAGCGGGAGCTCCTACAATGAGCAGTTCTTC
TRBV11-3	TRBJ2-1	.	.	CASSLVYGEQFF	TGTGCCAGCAGCTTAGTGTATGGTGAGCAGTTCTTC
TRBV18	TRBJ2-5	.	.	CASSPPSGRGETQYF	TGTGCCAGCTCACCACCATCGGGACGAGGAGAGACCCAGTACTTC
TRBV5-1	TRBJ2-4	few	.	CASSYELAAKNIQYF	TGCGCCAGCTCTTACGAACTAGCAGCCAAAAACATTCAGTACTTC
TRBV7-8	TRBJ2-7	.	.	CASSLAEGFPVTYEQYF	TGTGCCAGCAGCTTAGCGGAAGGGTTTCCAGTGACCTACGAGCAGTACTTC
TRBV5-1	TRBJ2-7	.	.	CASSSPTNPSRYEQYF	TGCGCCAGCAGCTCCCCAACCAACCCTTCGAGGTACGAGCAGTACTTC
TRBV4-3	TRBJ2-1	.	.	CASSKAVRVLGAEQFF	TGCGCCAGCAGCAAGGCCGTAAGGGTTTTGGGAGCTGAGCAGTTCTTC
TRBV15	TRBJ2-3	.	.	CATRGSGSTDTQYF	TGTGCCACCAGGGGAAGCGGGAGCACAGATACGCAGTATTTT
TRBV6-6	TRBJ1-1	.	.	CASSLTMNTEAFF	TGTGCCAGCAGTTTAACCATGAACACTGAAGCTTTCTTT
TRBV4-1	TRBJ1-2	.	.	CASSQGRLGYTF	TGCGCCAGCAGCCAAGGACGTCTTGGCTACACCTTC